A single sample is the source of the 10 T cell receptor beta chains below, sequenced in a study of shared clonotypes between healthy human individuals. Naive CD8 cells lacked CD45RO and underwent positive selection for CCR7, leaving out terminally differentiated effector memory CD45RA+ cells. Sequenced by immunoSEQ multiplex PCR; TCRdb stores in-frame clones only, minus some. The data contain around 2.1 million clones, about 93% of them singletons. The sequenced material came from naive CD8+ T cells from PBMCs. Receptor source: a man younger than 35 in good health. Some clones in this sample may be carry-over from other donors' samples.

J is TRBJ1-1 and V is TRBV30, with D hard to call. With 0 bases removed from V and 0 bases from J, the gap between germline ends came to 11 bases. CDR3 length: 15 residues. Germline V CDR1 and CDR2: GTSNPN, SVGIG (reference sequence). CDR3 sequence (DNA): TGTGCCTGGAGTGTACTGGGGAGAATGAACACTGAAGCTTTCTTT. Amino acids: CAWSVLGRMNTEAFF. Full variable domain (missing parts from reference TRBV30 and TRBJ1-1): SQTIHQWPATLVQPVGSPLSLECTVEGTSNPNLYWYRQAAGRGLQLLFYSVGIGQISSEVPQNLSASRPQDRQFILSSKKLLLSDSGFYLCAWSVLGRMNTEAFFGQGTRLTVV.

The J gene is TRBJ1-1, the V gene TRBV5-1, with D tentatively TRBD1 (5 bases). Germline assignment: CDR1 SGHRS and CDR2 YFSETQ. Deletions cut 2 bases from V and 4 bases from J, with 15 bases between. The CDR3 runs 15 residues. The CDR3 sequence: CASSFRMTEGTEAFF. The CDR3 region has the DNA TGCGCCAGCAGCTTTCGGATGACAGAGGGCACTGAAGCTTTCTTT.

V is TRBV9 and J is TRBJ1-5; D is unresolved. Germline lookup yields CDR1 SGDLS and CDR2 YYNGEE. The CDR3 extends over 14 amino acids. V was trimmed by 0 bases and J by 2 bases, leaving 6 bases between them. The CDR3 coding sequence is TGTGCCAGCAGCGTAGGGGCCCGCAATCAGCCCCAGCATTTT. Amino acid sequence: CASSVGARNQPQHF.

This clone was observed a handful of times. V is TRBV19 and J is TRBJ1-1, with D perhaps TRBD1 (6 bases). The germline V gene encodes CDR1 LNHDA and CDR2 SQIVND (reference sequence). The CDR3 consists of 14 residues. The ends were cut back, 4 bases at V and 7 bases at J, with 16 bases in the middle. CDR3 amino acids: CASSTPRTDFEAFF. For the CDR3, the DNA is TGTGCCAGTAGTACCCCTCGGACAGATTTTGAAGCTTTCTTT.

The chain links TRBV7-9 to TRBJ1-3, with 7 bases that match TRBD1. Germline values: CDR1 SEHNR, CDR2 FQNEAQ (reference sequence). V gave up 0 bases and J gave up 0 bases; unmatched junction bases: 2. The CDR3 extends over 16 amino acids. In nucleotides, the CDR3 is TGTGCCAGCAGCTTAGCGCGGGACAGCTCTGGAAACACCATATATTTT. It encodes CASSLARDSSGNTIYF.

This chain's CDR3 is CASSLKEAQYF. CDR3 coding DNA: TGTGCCAGCAGCTTGAAGGAGGCGCAGTATTTT. The V gene is TRBV7-9, the J gene TRBJ2-3; tentatively, D is TRBD2 (5 bases). V lost 3 bases and J lost 10, with 8 bases in between. The CDR3 loop spans 11 amino acids. Per the germline V gene, CDR1 is SEHNR and CDR2 is FQNEAQ (reference sequence).

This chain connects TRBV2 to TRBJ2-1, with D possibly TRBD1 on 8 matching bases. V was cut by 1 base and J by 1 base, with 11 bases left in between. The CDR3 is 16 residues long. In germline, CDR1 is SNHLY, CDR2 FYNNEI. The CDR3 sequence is CASSEEQGGSYNEQFF. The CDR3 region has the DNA TGTGCCAGCAGTGAAGAACAGGGGGGGTCCTACAATGAGCAGTTCTTC.

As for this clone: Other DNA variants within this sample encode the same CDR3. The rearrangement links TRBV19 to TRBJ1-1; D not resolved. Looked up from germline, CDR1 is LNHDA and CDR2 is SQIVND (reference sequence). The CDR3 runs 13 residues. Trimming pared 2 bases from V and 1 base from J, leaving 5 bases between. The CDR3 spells CASSIIGNTEAFF. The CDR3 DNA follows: TGTGCCAGTAGTATAATAGGGAACACTGAAGCTTTCTTT.

CDR3 in amino acids: CASSLGSVELFF. The CDR3 DNA sequence: TGTGCCAGCAGCTTGGGGTCCGTGGAGCTGTTTTTT. The V call is TRBV5-6, the J call TRBJ2-2; D is undetermined. V lost 0 bases to trimming and J lost 10 bases, with 7 bases between them. CDR3 length: 12 amino acids. From germline, CDR1 is SGHDT and CDR2 YYEEEE. Together with reference TRBV5-6 and TRBJ2-2, the CDR3 gives the full variable domain: DAGVTQSPTHLIKTRGQQVTLRCSPKSGHDTVSWYQQALGQGPQFIFQYYEEEERQRGNFPDRFSGHQFPNYSSELNVNALLLGDSALYLCASSLGSVELFFGEGSRLTVL.

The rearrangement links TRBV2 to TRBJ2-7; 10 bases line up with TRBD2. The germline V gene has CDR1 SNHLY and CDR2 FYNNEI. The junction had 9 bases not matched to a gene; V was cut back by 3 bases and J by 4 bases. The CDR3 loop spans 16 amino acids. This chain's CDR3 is CASSEGEREGGYEQYF. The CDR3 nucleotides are TGTGCCAGCAGTGAGGGGGAGCGGGAGGGAGGGTACGAGCAGTACTTC. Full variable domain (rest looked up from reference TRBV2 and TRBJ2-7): EPEVTQTPSHQVTQMGQEVILRCVPISNHLYFYWYRQILGQKVEFLVSFYNNEISEKSEIFDDQFSVERPDGSNFTLKIRSTKLEDSAMYFCASSEGEREGGYEQYFGPGTRLTVT.